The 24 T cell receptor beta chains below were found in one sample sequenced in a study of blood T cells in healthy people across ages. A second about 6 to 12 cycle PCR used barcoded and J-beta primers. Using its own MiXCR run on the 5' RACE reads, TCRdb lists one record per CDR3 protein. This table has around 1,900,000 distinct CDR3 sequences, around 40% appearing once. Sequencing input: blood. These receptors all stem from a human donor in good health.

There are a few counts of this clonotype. Here the CDR3 DNA reads TGTGCCTCTACCCCAGGGAATCAGCCCCAGCATTTT. This translates into CASTPGNQPQHF. The V gene is TRBV7-9, the J gene TRBJ1-5, with D possibly TRBD1 on 5 matching bases. The CDR3 has 12 residues. Trimming removed 11 bases from V and 4 bases from J, with 12 bases in between. CDR1 and CDR2 from the germline V gene are SEHNR and FQNEAQ (reference sequence).

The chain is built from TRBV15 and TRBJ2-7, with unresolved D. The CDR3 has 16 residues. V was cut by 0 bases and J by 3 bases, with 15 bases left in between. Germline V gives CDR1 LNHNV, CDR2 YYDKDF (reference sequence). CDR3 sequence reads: CATSRDSSRADYEQYF. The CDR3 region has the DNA TGTGCCACCAGCAGAGATTCTTCTAGGGCAGACTACGAGCAGTACTTC.

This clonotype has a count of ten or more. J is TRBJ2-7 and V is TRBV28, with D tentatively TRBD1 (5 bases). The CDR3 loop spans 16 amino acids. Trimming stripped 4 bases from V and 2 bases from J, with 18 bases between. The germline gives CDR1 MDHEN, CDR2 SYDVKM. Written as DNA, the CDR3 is TGTGCCAGCAGTTCCGGAACGAGGACATTTCCCTACGAGCAGTACTTC. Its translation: CASSSGTRTFPYEQYF. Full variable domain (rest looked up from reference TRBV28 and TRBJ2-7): DVKVTQSSRYLVKRTGEKVFLECVQDMDHENMFWYRQDPGLGLRLIYFSYDVKMKEKGDIPEGYSVSREKKERFSLILESASTNQTSMYLCASSSGTRTFPYEQYFGPGTRLTVT.

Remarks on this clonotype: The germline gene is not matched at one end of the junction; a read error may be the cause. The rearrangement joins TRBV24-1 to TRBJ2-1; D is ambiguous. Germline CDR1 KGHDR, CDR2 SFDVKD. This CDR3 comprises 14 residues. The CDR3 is CATRDSHSYNEQFF. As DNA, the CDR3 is TGTGCCACCAGGGATTCCCACTCCTACAATGAGCAGTTCTTC.

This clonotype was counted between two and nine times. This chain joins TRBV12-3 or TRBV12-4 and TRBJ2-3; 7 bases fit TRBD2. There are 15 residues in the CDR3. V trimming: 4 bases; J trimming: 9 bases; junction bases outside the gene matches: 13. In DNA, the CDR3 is TGTGCCAGCAGTTCCTCAGCGGGGTGGGATGGGACGCAGTATTTT. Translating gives CASSSSAGWDGTQYF.

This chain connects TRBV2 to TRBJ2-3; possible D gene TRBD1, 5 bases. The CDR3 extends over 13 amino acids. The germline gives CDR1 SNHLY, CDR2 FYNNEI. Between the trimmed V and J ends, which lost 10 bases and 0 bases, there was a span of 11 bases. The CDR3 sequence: CAIETDSTDTQYF. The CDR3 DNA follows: TGTGCCATCGAGACAGACAGCACAGATACGCAGTATTTT.

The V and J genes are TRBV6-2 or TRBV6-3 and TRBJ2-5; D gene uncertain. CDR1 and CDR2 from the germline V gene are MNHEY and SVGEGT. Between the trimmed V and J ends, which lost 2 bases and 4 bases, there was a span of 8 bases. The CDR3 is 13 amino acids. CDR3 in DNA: TGTGCCAGCAGTTACGACGCCTCAGAGACCCAGTACTTC. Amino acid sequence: CASSYDASETQYF.

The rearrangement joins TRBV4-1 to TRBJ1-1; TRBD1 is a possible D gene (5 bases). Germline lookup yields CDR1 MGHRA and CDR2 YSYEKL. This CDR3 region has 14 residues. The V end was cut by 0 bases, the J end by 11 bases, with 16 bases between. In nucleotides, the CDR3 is TGCGCCAGCAGCCAAGAATGGGGGGGAGGTTGGGCTTTCTTT. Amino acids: CASSQEWGGGWAFF.

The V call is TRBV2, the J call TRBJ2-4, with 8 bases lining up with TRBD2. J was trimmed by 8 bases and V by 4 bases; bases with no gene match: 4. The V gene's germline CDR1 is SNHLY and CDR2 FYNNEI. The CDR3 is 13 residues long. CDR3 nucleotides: TGTGCCAGCAGTGGCCTAGCGGGTGACATTCAGTACTTC. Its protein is CASSGLAGDIQYF.

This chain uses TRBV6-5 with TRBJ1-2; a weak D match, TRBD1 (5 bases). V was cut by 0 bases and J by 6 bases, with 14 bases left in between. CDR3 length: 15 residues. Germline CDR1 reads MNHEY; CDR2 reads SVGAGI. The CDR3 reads CASSYSISWGDGYTF. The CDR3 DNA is TGTGCCAGCAGTTACTCGATATCGTGGGGGGATGGCTACACCTTC.

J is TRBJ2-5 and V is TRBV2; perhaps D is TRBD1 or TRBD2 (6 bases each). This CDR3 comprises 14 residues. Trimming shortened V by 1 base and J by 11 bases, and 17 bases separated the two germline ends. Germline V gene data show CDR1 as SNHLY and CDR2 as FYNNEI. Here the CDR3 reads CASSEGWRGNEQYF. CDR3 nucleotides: TGTGCCAGCAGTGAAGGATGGAGGGGGAATGAGCAGTACTTC.

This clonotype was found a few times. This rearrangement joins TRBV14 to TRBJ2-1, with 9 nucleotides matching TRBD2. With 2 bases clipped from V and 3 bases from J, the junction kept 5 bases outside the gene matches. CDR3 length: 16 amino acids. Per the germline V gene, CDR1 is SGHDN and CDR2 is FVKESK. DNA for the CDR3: TGTGCCAGCAGCCAAAGGTATAGCGGGGGCTACAATGAGCAGTTCTTC. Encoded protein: CASSQRYSGGYNEQFF.

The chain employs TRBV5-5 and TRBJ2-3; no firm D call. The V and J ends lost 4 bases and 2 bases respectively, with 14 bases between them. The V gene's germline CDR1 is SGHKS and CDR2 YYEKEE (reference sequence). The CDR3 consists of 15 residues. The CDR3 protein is CASSPDLLNTDTQYF. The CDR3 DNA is TGTGCCAGCAGCCCGGACCTTCTGAACACAGATACGCAGTATTTT. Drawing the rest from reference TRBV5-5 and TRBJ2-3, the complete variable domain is DAGVTQSPTHLIKTRGQQVTLRCSPISGHKSVSWYQQVLGQGPQFIFQYYEKEERGRGNFPDRFSARQFPNYSSELNVNALLLGDSALYLCASSPDLLNTDTQYFGPGTRLTVL.

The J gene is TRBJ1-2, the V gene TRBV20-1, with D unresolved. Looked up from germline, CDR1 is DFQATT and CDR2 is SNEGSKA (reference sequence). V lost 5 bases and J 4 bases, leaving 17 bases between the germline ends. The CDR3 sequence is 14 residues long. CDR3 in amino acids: CSASPSSFGYGYTF. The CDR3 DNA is TGCAGTGCTTCCCCGTCTAGTTTTGGCTATGGCTACACCTTC.

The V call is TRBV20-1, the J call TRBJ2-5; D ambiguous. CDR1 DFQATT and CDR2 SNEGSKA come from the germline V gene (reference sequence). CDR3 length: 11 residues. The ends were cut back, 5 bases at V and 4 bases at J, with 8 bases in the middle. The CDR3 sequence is CSALTAETQYF. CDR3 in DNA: TGCAGTGCTCTTACGGCAGAGACCCAGTACTTC.

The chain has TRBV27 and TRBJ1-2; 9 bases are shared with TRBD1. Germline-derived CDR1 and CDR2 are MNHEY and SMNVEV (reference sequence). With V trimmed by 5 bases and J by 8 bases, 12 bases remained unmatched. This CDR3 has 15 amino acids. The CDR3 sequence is CASSGGQGAFSGYTF. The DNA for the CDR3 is TGTGCCAGCAGTGGGGGACAGGGAGCTTTTAGCGGCTACACCTTC.

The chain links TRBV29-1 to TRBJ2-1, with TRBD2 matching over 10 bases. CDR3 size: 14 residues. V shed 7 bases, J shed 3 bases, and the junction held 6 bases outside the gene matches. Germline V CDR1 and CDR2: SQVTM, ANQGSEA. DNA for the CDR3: TGCAGCGCTAATATAGCGGGGGGCTACAATGAGCAGTTCTTC. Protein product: CSANIAGGYNEQFF.

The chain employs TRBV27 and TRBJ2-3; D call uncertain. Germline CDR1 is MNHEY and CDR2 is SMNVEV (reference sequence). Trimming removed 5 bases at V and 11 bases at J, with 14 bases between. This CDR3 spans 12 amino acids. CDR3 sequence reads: CASSTDQYGQYF. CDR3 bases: TGTGCCAGCAGTACGGACCAGTATGGGCAGTATTTT.

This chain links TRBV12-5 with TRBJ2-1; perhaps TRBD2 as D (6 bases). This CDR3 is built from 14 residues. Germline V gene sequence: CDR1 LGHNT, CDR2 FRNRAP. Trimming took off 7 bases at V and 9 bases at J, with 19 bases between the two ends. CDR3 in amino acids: CASVGGGLGGEQFF. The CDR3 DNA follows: TGTGCTAGTGTGGGTGGAGGGTTGGGGGGTGAGCAGTTCTTC.

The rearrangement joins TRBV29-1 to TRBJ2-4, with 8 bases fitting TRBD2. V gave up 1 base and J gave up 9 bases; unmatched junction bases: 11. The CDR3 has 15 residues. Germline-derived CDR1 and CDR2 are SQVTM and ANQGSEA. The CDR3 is CSVEGQRGTGSIQYF. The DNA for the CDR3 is TGCAGCGTTGAAGGCCAGCGGGGGACCGGGAGCATTCAGTACTTC.

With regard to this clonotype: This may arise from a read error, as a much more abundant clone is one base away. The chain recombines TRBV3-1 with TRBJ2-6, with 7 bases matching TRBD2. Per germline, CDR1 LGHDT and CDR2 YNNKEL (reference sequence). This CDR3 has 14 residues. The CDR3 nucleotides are TGTGCCAGCAGCCTCAAGGGAGGGGCCAACGTCCGGACTTTC. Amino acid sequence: CASSLKGGANVRTF.

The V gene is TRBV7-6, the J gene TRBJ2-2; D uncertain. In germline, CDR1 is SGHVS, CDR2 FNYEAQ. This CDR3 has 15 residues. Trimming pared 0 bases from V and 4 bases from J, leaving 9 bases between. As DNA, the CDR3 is TGTGCCAGCAGCTTAGCAAGCAGAACCACCGGGGAGCTGTTTTTT. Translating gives CASSLASRTTGELFF.

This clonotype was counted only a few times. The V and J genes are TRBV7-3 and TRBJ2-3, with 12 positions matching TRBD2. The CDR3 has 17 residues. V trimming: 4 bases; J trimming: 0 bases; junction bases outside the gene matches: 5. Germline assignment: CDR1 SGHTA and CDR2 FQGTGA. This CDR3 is CASSSGLAGWSTDTQYF. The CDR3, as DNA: TGTGCCAGCAGCTCCGGACTAGCGGGGTGGAGCACAGATACGCAGTATTTT.

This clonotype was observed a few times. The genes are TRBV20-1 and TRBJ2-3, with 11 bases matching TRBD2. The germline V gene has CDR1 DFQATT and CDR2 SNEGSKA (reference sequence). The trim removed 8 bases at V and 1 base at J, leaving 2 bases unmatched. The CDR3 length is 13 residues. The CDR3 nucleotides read TGCAGTTTACTAGCGGGGGGCACAGATACGCAGTATTTT. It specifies CSLLAGGTDTQYF.